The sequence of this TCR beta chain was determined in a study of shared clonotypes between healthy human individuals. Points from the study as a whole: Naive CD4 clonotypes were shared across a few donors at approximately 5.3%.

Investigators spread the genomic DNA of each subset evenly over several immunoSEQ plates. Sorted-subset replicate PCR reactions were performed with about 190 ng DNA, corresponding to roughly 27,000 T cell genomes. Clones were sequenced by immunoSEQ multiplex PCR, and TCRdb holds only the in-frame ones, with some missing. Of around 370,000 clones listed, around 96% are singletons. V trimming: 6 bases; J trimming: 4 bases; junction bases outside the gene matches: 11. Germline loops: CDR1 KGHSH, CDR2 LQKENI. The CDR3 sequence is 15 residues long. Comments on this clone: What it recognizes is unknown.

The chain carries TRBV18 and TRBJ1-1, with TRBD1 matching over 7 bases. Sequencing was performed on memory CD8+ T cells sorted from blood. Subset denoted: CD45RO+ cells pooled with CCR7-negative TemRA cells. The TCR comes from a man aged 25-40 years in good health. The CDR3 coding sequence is TGTGCCAGCTCTCTACTCAGGGGGTCGCGCACTGAAGCTTTCTTT. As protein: CASSLLRGSRTEAFF.